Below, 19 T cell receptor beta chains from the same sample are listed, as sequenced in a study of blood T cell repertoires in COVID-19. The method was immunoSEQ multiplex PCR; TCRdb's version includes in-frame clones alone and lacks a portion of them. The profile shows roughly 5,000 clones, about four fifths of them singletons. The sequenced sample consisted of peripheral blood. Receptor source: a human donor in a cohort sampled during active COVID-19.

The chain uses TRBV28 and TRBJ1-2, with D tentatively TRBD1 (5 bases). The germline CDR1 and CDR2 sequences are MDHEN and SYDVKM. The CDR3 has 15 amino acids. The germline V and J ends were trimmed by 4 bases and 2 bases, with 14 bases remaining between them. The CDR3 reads CASSSPQGRNYGYTF. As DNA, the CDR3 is TGTGCCAGCAGTTCCCCCCAGGGAAGAAACTATGGCTACACCTTC.

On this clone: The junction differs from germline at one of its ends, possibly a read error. CDR3 amino acids: CASRRQGGRGCF. CDR3 in DNA: TGTGCCAGCAGGCGACAGGGGGGGAGAGGTTGCTTC. The V gene is TRBV2, the J gene TRBJ2-7; 9 bases are shared with TRBD1. CDR1 is SNHLY, CDR2 FYNNEI, per germline. The CDR3 has 12 amino acids.

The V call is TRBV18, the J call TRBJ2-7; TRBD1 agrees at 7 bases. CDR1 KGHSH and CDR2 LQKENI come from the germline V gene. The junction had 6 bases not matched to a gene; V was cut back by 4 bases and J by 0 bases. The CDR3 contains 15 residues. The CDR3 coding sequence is TGTGCCAGCTCACAAAAGACAGGGAGCTCCTACGAGCAGTACTTC. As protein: CASSQKTGSSYEQYF. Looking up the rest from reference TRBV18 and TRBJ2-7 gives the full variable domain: NAGVMQNPRHLVRRRGQEARLRCSPMKGHSHVYWYRQLPEEGLKFMVYLQKENIIDESGMPKERFSAEFPKEGPSILRIQQVVRGDSAAYFCASSQKTGSSYEQYFGPGTRLTVT.

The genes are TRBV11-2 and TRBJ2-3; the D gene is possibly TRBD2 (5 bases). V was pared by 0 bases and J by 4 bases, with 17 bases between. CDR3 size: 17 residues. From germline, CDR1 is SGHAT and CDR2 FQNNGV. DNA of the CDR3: TGTGCCAGCAGCTTAGAGGGGTCGGGGTCCGGGGCAGATACGCAGTATTTT. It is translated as CASSLEGSGSGADTQYF.

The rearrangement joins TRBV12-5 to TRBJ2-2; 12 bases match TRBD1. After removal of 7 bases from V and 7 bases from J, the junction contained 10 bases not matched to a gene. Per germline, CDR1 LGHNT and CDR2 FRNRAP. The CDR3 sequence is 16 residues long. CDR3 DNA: TGTGCTAGTGCCGCTAGGGGACAGGGGGCTTTCGGGGAGCTGTTTTTT. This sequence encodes CASAARGQGAFGELFF.

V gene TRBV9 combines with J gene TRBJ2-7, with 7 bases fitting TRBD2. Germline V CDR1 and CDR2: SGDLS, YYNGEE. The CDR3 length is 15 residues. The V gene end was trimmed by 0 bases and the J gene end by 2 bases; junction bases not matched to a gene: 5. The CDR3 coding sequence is TGTGCCAGCAGCGTAGCTGACAGCGGGGCCTACGAGCAGTACTTC. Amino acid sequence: CASSVADSGAYEQYF.

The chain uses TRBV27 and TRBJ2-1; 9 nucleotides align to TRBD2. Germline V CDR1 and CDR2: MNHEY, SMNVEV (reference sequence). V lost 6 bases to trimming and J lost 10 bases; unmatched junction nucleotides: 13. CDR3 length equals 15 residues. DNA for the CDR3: TGTGCCAGCAGCGCCACACGAGGGGCGGGGGGGGAGCAGTTCTTC. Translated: CASSATRGAGGEQFF.

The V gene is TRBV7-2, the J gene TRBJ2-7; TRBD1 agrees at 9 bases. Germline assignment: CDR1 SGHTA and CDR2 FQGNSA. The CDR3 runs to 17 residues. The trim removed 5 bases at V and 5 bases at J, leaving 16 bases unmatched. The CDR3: CASSLLAPGQGHHEQYF. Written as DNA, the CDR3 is TGTGCCAGCAGCCTCCTGGCCCCGGGACAGGGCCACCACGAGCAGTACTTC.

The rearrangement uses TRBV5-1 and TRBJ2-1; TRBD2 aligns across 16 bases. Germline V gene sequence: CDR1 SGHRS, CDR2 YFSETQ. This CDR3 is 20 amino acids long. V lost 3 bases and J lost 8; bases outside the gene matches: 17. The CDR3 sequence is CASSSPGTSGRAAFVYEQFF. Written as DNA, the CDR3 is TGCGCCAGCAGCTCCCCCGGGACTAGCGGGAGGGCGGCGTTCGTCTATGAGCAGTTCTTC.

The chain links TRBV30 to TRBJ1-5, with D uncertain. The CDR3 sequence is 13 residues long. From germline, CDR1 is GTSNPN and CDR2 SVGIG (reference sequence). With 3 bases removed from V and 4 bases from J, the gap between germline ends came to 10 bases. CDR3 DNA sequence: TGTGCCTGGAGAAAGGGAGTGAATCAGCCCCAGCATTTT. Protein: CAWRKGVNQPQHF.

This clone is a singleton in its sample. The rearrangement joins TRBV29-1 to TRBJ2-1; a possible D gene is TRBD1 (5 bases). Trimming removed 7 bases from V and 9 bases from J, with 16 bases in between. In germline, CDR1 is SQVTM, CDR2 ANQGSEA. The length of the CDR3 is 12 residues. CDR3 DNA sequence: TGCAGCGCCCTCGTGGGGCACGGTGAGCAGTTCTTC. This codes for CSALVGHGEQFF.

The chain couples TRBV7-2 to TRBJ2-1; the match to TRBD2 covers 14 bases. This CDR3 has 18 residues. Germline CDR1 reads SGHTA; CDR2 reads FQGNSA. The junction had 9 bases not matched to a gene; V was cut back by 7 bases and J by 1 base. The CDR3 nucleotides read TGTGCCAGCAACCCACCGGGACTAGCGGGAGCTTCCTACAATGAGCAGTTCTTC. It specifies CASNPPGLAGASYNEQFF. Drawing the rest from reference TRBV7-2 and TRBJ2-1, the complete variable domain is GAGVSQSPSNKVTEKGKDVELRCDPISGHTALYWYRQSLGQGLEFLIYFQGNSAPDKSGLPSDRFSAERTGGSVSTLTIQRTQQEDSAVYLCASNPPGLAGASYNEQFFGPGTRLTVL.

CDR3 sequence: CACRQRSYEQYF. In DNA, the CDR3 is TGTGCCTGCCGACAGCGCTCCTACGAGCAGTACTTC. J is TRBJ2-7 and V is TRBV30, with D maybe TRBD1 (5 bases). This CDR3 is built from 12 residues. CDR1 and CDR2 (germline): GTSNPN, SVGIG (reference sequence). The ends were cut back, 6 bases at V and 0 bases at J, with 9 bases in the middle.

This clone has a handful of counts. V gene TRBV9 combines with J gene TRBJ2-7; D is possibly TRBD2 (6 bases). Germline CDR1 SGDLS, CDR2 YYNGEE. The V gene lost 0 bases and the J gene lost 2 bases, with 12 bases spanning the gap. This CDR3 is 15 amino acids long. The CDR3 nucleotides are TGTGCCAGCAGCGTAGGTCCCGGGGGAACCTACGAGCAGTACTTC. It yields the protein CASSVGPGGTYEQYF.

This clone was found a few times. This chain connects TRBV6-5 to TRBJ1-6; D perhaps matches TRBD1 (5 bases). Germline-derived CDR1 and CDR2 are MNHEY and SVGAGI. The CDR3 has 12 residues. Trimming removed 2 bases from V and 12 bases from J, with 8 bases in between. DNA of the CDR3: TGTGCCAGCAGTTACCGGGGGGGACCCCTCCACTTT. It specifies CASSYRGGPLHF.

DNA for the CDR3: TGTGCCAGCACCCCCAGCGGCACCTACAATGAGCAGTTCTTC. Its translation is CASTPSGTYNEQFF. The J gene is TRBJ2-1, the V gene TRBV28, with a possible D match to TRBD2 (5 bases). The germline V gene encodes CDR1 MDHEN and CDR2 SYDVKM. The CDR3 is 14 residues long. The V end lost 7 bases, the J end lost 2 bases, and 12 bases lay between the germline ends.

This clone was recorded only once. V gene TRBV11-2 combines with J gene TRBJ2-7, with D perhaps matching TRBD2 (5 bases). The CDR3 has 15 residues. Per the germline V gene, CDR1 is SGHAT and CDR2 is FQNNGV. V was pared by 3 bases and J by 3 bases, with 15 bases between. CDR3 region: CASSFRPYGDYEQYF. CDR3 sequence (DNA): TGTGCCAGCAGCTTCCGACCTTACGGGGACTACGAGCAGTACTTC. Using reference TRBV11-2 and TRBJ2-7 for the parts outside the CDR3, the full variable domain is EAGVAQSPRYKIIEKRQSVAFWCNPISGHATLYWYQQILGQGPKLLIQFQNNGVVDDSQLPKDRFSAERLKGVDSTLKIQPAKLEDSAVYLCASSFRPYGDYEQYFGPGTRLTVT.

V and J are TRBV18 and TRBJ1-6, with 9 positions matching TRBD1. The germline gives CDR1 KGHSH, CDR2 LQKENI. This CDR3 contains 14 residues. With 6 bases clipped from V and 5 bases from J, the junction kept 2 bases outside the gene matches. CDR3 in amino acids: CASSTGGNNSPLHF. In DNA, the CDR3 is TGTGCCAGCTCCACAGGGGGCAATAATTCACCCCTCCACTTT.

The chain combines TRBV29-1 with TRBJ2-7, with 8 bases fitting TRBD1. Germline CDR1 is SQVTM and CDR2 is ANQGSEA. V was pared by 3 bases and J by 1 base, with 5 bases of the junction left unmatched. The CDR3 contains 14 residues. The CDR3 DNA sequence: TGCAGCGTTGAGCGTACAGGGGGGTCCTACGAGCAGTACTTC. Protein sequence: CSVERTGGSYEQYF.